This T cell receptor beta chain was profiled in a study of T cell clones after liver transplantation. Study-level results: In two subjects, few donor cells limited the measurable donor-reactive repertoire.

TCRdb's copy holds only in-frame clones and misses some; the assay was immunoSEQ multiplex PCR. The data hold roughly 20,000 clones, with 80% to 95% observed a single time. In regard to this clone: Antigen specificity is unknown.

Here the sequenced sample was CD8+ T cells from blood, taken 25 months after liver transplant. This TCR was recovered from a human patient who received a liver transplant. Some T cells may trace back to the graft donor.

The CDR3 loop is CASSFGGIYEQYF. CDR3 bases: TGTGCCAGCAGCTTCGGGGGGATCTACGAGCAGTACTTC. The chain joins TRBV11-3 to TRBJ2-7, with TRBD2 matching over 7 bases. The CDR3 is 13 residues long. The V gene end was trimmed by 3 bases and the J gene end by 3 bases; junction bases not matched to a gene: 2. CDR1 and CDR2 from the germline V gene are SGHNT and YENEEA.